This T cell receptor (beta chain) was obtained from a study of blood T cell repertoires in COVID-19. This clone was recorded only once. This table comes from immunoSEQ multiplex PCR, and its TCRdb copy is limited to in-frame clones, with some not included. Of 250,000 to 350,000 clones in the sample, 75% to 90% are singletons; the top ten hold 6.3%. Germline loops: CDR1 SGDLS, CDR2 YYNGEE. V was clipped by 4 bases and J by 6 bases; unmatched bases: 7. This CDR3 region has 15 residues. J is TRBJ2-1 and V is TRBV9, with TRBD2 matching over 10 bases. This sequence was found in a woman aged 50 to 60 with COVID-19, enrolled during active disease. Specimen: peripheral blood. Here the CDR3 reads CASSPRAGGGNEQFF. The CDR3 coding sequence is TGTGCCAGCAGCCCCCGAGCGGGAGGGGGCAATGAGCAGTTCTTC.